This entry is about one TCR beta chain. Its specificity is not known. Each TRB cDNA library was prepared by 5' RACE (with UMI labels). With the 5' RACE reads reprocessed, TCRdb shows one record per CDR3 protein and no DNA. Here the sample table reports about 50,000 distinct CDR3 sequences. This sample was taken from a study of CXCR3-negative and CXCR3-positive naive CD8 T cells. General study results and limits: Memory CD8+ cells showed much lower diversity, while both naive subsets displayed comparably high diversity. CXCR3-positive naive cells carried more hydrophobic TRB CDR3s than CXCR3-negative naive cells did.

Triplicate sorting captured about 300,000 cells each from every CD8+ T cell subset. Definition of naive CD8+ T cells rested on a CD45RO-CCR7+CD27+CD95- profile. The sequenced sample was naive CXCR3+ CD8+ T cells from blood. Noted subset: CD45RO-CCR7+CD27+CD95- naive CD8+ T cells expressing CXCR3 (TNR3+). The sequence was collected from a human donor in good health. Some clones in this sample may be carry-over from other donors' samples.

CDR3 loop: CASSRSVTDTQYF. The rearrangement uses TRBV28 and TRBJ2-3. Germline assignment: CDR1 MDHEN and CDR2 SYDVKM. The CDR3 covers 13 residues. Together with reference TRBV28 and TRBJ2-3, the CDR3 gives the full variable domain: DVKVTQSSRYLVKRTGEKVFLECVQDMDHENMFWYRQDPGLGLRLIYFSYDVKMKEKGDIPEGYSVSREKKERFSLILESASTNQTSMYLCASSRSVTDTQYFGPGTRLTVL.